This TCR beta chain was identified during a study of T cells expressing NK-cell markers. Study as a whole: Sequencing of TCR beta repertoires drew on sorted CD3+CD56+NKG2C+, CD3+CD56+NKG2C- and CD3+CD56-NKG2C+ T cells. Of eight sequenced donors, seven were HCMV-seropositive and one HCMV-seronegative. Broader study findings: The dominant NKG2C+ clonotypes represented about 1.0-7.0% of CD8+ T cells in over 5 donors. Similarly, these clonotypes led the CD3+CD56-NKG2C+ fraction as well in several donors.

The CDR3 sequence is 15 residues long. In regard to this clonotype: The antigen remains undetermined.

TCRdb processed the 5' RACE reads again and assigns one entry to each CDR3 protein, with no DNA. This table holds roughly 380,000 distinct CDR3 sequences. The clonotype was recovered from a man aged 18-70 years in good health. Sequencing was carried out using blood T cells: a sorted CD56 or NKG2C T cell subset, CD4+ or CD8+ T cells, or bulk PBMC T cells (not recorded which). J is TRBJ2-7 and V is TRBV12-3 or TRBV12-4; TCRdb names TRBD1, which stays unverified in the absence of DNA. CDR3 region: CASSPRDRVYYEQYF.